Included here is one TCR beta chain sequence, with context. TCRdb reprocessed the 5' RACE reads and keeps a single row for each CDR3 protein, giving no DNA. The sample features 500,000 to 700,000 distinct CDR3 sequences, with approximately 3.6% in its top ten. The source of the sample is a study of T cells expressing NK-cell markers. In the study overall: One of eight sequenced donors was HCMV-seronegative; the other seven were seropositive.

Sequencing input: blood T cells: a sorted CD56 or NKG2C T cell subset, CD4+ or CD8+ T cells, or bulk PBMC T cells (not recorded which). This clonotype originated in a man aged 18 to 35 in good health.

The CDR3 sequence is CASPFLRVPGGELFF. V and J are TRBV6-1 and TRBJ2-2; TCRdb indicates TRBD1, and absent DNA this call remains unverified. CDR1 and CDR2 (germline): MNHNS, SASEGT. The CDR3 has 15 amino acids.